This T cell receptor (beta chain) comes out of a study of human T cells and chemical hapten exposure. Study as a whole: Patients had diphenylcyclopropenone applied to the scalp weekly throughout the roughly 24-week study. Cases of alopecia areata, totalis or universalis occurred in a predominantly female patient group.

MiXCR, run by TCRdb on the RACE reads, gives a single entry per CDR3 protein. The sample contains about 54,000 distinct CDR3 sequences, 9.9% of which appear only once. The CDR3 extends over 12 amino acids. The V and J ends lost 2 bases and 9 bases respectively, with 8 bases between them. Germline CDR1 is MNHEY and CDR2 is SMNVEV (reference sequence). This clonotype was observed at least ten times. The time point is: patch test 2, 6 weeks after DPC sensitization. Treatment meaning: therapeutic diphenylcyclopropenone sensitization with weekly scalp DPC. V and J are TRBV27 and TRBJ1-5; D is unclear. This clonotype originated in a woman in her forties or fifties with alopecia areata. Some clones in this sample may be carry-over from other donors' samples. The material was whole blood, obtained in connection with sensitization to the hapten diphenylcyclopropenone (DPC). The CDR3 region has the DNA TGTGCCAGCAGTTTAAATTCCGGGCCCCAGCATTTT. Translated: CASSLNSGPQHF.